This T cell receptor (beta chain) was documented in a study of a mutant IDH1 vaccine in newly diagnosed glioma. Repertoires were generated with immunoSEQ multiplex PCR, while TCRdb's copy carries only in-frame clones and drops some. Among approximately 66,000 clones listed, around 84% were seen once. This clone was detected a few times. No antigen is known for it. Germline CDR1 reads SGHNT; CDR2 reads YYREEE (reference sequence). This CDR3 is built from 12 residues. V lost 3 bases, J lost 1 base, and 4 bases lay in between. Time point given: week 35, safety follow-up. Doses comprised 300 ug of mutant IDH1 20-mer peptide each, plus topical imiquimod.

The chain couples TRBV5-4 to TRBJ1-1; D gene uncertain. This receptor was obtained from a man younger than 40 with glioma. The specimen was PBMCs, collected from a glioma patient whose treatment included an IDH1 peptide vaccine. In DNA form, the CDR3 reads TGTGCCAGCAGCTCAGCGAACACTGAAGCTTTCTTT. Translation gives CASSSANTEAFF.